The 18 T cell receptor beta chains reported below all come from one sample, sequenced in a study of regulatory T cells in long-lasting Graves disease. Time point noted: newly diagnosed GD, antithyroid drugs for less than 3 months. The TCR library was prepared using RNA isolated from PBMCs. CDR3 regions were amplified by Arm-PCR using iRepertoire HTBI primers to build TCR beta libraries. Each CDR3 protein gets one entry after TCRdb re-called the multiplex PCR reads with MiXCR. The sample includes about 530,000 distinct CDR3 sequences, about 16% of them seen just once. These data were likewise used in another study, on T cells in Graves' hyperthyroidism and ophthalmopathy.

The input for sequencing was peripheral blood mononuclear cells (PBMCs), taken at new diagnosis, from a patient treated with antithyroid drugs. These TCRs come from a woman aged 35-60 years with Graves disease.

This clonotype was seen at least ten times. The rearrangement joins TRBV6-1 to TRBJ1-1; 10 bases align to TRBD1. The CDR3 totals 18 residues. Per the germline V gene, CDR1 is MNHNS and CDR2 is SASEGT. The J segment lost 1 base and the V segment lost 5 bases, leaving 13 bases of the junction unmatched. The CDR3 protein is CASSPPFGTGAPNTEAFF. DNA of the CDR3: TGTGCCAGCAGTCCTCCCTTCGGGACAGGGGCGCCGAACACTGAAGCTTTCTTT.

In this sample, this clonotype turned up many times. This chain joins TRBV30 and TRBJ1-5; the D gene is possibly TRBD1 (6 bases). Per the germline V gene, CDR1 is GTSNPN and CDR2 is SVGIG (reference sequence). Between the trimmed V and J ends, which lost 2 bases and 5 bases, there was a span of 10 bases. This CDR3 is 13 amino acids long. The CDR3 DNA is TGTGCCTGGAGTCCGGGGGGCGATCAGCCCCAGCATTTT. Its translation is CAWSPGGDQPQHF. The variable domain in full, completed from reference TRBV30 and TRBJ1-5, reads SQTIHQWPATLVQPVGSPLSLECTVEGTSNPNLYWYRQAAGRGLQLLFYSVGIGQISSEVPQNLSASRPQDRQFILSSKKLLLSDSGFYLCAWSPGGDQPQHFGDGTRLSIL.

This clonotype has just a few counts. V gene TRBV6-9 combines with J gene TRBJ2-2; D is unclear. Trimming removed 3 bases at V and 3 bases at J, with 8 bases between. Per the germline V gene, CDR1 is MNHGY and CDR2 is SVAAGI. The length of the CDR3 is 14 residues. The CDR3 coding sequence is TGTGCCAGCAGTTACACAGATTACACCGGGGAGCTGTTTTTT. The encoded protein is CASSYTDYTGELFF.

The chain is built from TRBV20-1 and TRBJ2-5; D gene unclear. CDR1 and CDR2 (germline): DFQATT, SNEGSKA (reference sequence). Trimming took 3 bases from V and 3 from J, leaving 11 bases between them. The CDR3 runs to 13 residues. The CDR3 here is CSARGPYEETQYF. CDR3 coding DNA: TGCAGTGCTAGGGGTCCTTACGAAGAGACCCAGTACTTC.

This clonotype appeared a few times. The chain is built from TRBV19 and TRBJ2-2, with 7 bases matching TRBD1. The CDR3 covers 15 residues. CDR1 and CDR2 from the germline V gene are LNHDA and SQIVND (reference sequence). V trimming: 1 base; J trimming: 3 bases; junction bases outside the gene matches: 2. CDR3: CASSIGQGDTGELFF. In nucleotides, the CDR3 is TGTGCCAGTAGTATAGGACAGGGAGACACCGGGGAGCTGTTTTTT.

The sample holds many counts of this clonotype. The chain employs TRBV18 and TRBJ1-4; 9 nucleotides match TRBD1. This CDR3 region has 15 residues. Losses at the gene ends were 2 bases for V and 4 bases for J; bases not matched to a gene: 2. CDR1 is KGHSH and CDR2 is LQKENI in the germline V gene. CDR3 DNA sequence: TGTGCCAGCTCACCAGAGGGACAGGGTAATGAAAAACTGTTTTTT. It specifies CASSPEGQGNEKLFF.

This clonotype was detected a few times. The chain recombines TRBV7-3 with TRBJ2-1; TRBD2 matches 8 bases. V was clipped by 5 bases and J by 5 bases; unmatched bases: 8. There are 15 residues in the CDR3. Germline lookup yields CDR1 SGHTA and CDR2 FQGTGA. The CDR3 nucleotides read TGTGCCAGCAGCACCTCGGGGGGGTTCGACAATGAGCAGTTCTTC. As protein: CASSTSGGFDNEQFF.

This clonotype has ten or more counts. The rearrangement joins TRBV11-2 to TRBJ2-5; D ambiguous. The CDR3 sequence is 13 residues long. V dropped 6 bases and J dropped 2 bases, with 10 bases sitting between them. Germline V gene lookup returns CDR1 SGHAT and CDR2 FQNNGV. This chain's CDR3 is CASSLGLQETQYF. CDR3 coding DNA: TGTGCCAGCAGTCTGGGGTTACAAGAGACCCAGTACTTC.

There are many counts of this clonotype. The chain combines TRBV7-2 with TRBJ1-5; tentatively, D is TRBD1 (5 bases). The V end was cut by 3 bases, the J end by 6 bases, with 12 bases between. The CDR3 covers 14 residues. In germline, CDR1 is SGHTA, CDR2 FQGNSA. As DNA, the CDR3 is TGTGCCAGCAGCTTGTTTCTCGGGACTCAGCCCCAGCATTTT. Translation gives CASSLFLGTQPQHF. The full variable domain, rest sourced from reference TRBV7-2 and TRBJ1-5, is GAGVSQSPSNKVTEKGKDVELRCDPISGHTALYWYRQSLGQGLEFLIYFQGNSAPDKSGLPSDRFSAERTGGSVSTLTIQRTQQEDSAVYLCASSLFLGTQPQHFGDGTRLSIL.

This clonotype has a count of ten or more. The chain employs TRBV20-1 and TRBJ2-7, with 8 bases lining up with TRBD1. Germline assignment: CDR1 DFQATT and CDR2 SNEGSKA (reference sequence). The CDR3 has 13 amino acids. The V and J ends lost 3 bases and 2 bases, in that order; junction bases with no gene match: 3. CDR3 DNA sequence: TGCAGTGCTAGTGTGGACAGGGCCTACGAGCAGTACTTC. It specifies CSASVDRAYEQYF.

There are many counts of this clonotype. The DNA of the CDR3 is TGTGCCAGCGTGCCGGGACTAGCGGGGCAAGAGACCCAGTACTTC. This translates into CASVPGLAGQETQYF. This rearrangement joins TRBV2 to TRBJ2-5, with 13 bases matching TRBD2. This CDR3 comprises 15 residues. J lost 2 bases, V lost 8 bases, and 5 bases had no gene match. Germline V CDR1 and CDR2: SNHLY, FYNNEI.

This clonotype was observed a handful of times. The CDR3 spells CASSAQPGNEKLFF. The CDR3 nucleotides read TGCGCCAGCAGTGCTCAACCCGGTAATGAAAAACTGTTTTTT. This chain uses TRBV10-1 with TRBJ1-4; D gene unclear. V dropped 4 bases and J dropped 4 bases, with 10 bases sitting between them. Germline assignment: CDR1 WNHNN and CDR2 SYGVQD (reference sequence). The CDR3 totals 14 residues.

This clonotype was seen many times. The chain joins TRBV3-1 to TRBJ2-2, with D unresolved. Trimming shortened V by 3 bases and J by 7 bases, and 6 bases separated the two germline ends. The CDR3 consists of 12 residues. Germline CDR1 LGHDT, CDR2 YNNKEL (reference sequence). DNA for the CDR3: TGTGCCAGCAGCCACTCAGGCGGGGAGCTGTTTTTT. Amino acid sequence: CASSHSGGELFF.

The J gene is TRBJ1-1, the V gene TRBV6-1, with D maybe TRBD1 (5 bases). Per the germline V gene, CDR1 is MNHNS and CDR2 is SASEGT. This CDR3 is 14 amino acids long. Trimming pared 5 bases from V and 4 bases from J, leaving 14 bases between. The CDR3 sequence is CASSPREGSTEAFF. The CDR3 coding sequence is TGTGCCAGCAGTCCACGTGAGGGGTCCACTGAAGCTTTCTTT.

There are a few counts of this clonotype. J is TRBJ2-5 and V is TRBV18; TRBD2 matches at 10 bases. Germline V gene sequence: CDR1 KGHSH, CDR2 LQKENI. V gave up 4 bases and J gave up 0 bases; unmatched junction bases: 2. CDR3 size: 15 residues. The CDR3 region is CASSLLAGYQETQYF. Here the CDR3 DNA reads TGTGCCAGCTCACTACTAGCGGGGTACCAAGAGACCCAGTACTTC.

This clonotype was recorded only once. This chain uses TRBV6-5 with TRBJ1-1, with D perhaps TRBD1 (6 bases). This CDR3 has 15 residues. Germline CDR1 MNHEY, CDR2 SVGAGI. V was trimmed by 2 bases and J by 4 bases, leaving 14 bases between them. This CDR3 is CASSYDDRSSTEAFF. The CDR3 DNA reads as TGTGCCAGCAGTTACGACGACAGGTCAAGCACTGAAGCTTTCTTT.

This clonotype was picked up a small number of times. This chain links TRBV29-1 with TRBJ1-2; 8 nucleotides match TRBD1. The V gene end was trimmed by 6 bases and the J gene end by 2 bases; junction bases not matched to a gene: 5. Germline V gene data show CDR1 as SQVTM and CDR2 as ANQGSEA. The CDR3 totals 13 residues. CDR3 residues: CSVVRTGNYGYTF. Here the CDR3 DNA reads TGCAGCGTCGTAAGGACAGGGAACTATGGCTACACCTTC.

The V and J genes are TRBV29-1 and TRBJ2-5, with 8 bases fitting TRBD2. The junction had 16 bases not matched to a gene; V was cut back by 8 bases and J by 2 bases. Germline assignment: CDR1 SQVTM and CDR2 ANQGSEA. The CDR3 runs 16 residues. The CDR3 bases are TGCAGCCCTCCCTGGACAGTAGCGGGGTTGCAAGAGACCCAGTACTTC. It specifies CSPPWTVAGLQETQYF.